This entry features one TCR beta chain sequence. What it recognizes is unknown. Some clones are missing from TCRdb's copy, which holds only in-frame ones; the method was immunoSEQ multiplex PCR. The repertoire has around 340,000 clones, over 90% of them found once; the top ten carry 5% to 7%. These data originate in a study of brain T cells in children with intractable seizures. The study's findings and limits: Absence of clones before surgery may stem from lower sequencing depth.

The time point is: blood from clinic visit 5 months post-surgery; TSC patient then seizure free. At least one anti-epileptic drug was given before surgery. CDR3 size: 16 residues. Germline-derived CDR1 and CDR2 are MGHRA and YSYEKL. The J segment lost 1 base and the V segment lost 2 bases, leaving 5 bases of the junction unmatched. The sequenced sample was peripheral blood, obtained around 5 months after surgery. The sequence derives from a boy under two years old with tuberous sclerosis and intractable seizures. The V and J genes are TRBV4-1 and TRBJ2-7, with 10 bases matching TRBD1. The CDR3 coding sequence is TGCGCCAGCAGCCAATCGGGACAGGGGCGATCCTACGAGCAGTACTTC. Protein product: CASSQSGQGRSYEQYF.